A selection of T cell receptor beta chains follows, all from one sample in a study of pediatric ulcerative colitis. Sequencing was performed with immunoSEQ multiplex PCR; in TCRdb, only in-frame clones are kept and a portion is missing. The sample lists around 61,000 clones, roughly 90% seen once, with nearly 3.5% in the top ten. The source material was blood. The receptors originated from a boy aged 5-17 years with severe ulcerative colitis. Each CDR3 is given without its conserved first and last residue. Fields, in order: V gene, J gene, D gene, CDR3 protein. The D gene is left open where the match is weak.

>TRBV4-2|TRBJ1-4|.
ASSQEGPGATNEKLF
>TRBV28|TRBJ1-1|.
ASSYQRVGTEAF
>TRBV23-1|TRBJ2-7|.
ASREPSVSYEQY
>TRBV13|TRBJ1-1|.
ASSQAPEVGTEAF
>TRBV7-2|TRBJ2-1|TRBD2
AGGLAGVVNEQF
>TRBV6-5|TRBJ1-1|.
ASSLRMNTEAF
>TRBV2|TRBJ2-3|.
ASSRGSEY
>TRBV6-5|TRBJ1-1|TRBD1
ASSYSPGGNTEAF
>TRBV5-1|TRBJ2-3|.
ASSLGDTQY
>TRBV30|TRBJ1-4|.
AWSDHHQVELF
>TRBV6-5|TRBJ2-1|.
ASSYDGGNVGDEQF
>TRBV19|TRBJ1-5|.
ASSMWTAGNQPQH
>TRBV10-2|TRBJ1-1|.
ASRGDRINTEAF
>TRBV12-5|TRBJ2-2|TRBD1
ASALRFWTGTNTGELF
>TRBV6-7|TRBJ2-5|.
ASSYFTRTQY
>TRBV25-1|TRBJ1-4|.
ASSRGGSEKLF
>TRBV9|TRBJ2-1|.
ASSVALKDSSSYNEQF
>TRBV11-3|TRBJ2-2|TRBD2
ASSLDASGTGELF
>TRBV5-5|TRBJ2-6|.
ASSFLSSGANVLT
>TRBV6-1|TRBJ2-3|.
ASSELTDTQY
>TRBV18|TRBJ1-1|TRBD1
ASSSRTGMNTEAF
>TRBV13|TRBJ1-1|.
ASSLGLGEAF
>TRBV7-2|TRBJ2-2|TRBD2
ASSTPVRASGNTGELF
>TRBV30|TRBJ1-3|.
AWITSGNTIY
>TRBV4-1|TRBJ1-2|.
ASSQVGTTRDYGYT
>TRBV11-3|TRBJ2-5|.
ASSANMGETQY
>TRBV5-4|TRBJ1-1|.
ASSLGTVEAF
>TRBV9|TRBJ1-2|TRBD1
ASSVDGTGGNYGYT
>TRBV7-8|TRBJ2-3|TRBD2
ASSLDLAGPTDTQY
>TRBV29-1|TRBJ2-7|TRBD1
SAGTAYEQY
>TRBV5-8|TRBJ1-2|.
ASSFPGLTGGYGYT
>TRBV5-4|TRBJ1-1|.
ASSARVVNTEAF
>TRBV7-6|TRBJ2-7|.
ASSIGSGHTGEQY
>TRBV11-2|TRBJ2-7|.
ASSLSPTSYEQY
>TRBV7-9|TRBJ1-4|.
ASSFDEKLF
>TRBV19|TRBJ2-1|.
ASRGVAYNEQF
>TRBV11-3|TRBJ2-5|.
ASSLGQPFQETQY
>TRBV5-5|TRBJ2-1|TRBD2
ASSPLAREGQNEQF